The 27 T cell receptor beta chains presented below share a single source sample, sequenced in a study of cytomegalovirus exposure and HLA in healthy donors (dated by TCRdb to the late 2010s). Receptors were amplified or captured by the immunoSEQ multiplex PCR assay. For the multiplex PCR, a mixture combining 60 forward primers for TCR Vbeta segments and 13 reverse primers for TCR Jbeta segments was used. TCRdb re-hosts the immuneACCESS table, in-frame sequences only. Its copies lack some clones; in the studies checked, an unresolved V gene accounts for under half of them, and the cause for the rest is not known. The sample records about 160,000 clones, around 79% of which are singletons. The leading ten clones occupy around 2.5% of the sample. The sequencing sample was made of PBMCs. These receptors were collected from a female donor in good health and CMV-seronegative.

V and J are TRBV5-1 and TRBJ2-7; 16 bases match TRBD2. V was pared by 4 bases and J by 9 bases, with 13 bases of the junction left unmatched. Germline CDR1 is SGHRS and CDR2 is YFSETQ. This CDR3 has 17 residues. The CDR3, as DNA: TGCGCCAGCAGCCCACTCCCCGGGACTAGCGGGAGGGGTCCGCAGTACTTC. Translated, it gives CASSPLPGTSGRGPQYF. Full variable domain (outside the CDR3, taken from reference TRBV5-1 and TRBJ2-7): KAGVTQTPRYLIKTRGQQVTLSCSPISGHRSVSWYQQTPGQGLQFLFEYFSETQRNKGNFPGRFSGRQFSNSRSEMNVSTLELGDSALYLCASSPLPGTSGRGPQYFGPGTRLTVT.

V gene TRBV29-1 combines with J gene TRBJ2-3; D is perhaps TRBD2 (5 bases). Germline V gene data show CDR1 as SQVTM and CDR2 as ANQGSEA. The V and J ends lost 2 bases and 8 bases respectively, with 14 bases between them. The CDR3 is made up of 13 amino acids. In DNA form, the CDR3 reads TGCAGCGTTGAATATGGAGGACCCCCTACGCAGTATTTT. Its protein is CSVEYGGPPTQYF.

This chain connects TRBV9 to TRBJ2-3; D is possibly TRBD1 (5 bases). V dropped 0 bases and J dropped 4 bases, with 9 bases sitting between them. CDR1 is SGDLS and CDR2 is YYNGEE in the germline V gene. This CDR3 is 14 amino acids long. The CDR3 DNA reads as TGTGCCAGCAGCGTAGTAGTAGGGGCAGATACGCAGTATTTT. This sequence encodes CASSVVVGADTQYF. Full variable domain (rest looked up from reference TRBV9 and TRBJ2-3): DSGVTQTPKHLITATGQRVTLRCSPRSGDLSVYWYQQSLDQGLQFLIQYYNGEERAKGNILERFSAQQFPDLHSELNLSSLELGDSALYFCASSVVVGADTQYFGPGTRLTVL.

The chain joins TRBV11-2 to TRBJ2-5; 11 nucleotides line up with TRBD2. V lost 3 bases to trimming and J lost 5 bases; unmatched junction nucleotides: 5. Germline lookup yields CDR1 SGHAT and CDR2 FQNNGV. The CDR3 length is 15 residues. The CDR3 nucleotides are TGTGCCAGCAGCTTGCGGACTAGCGGGTGGGAGACCCAGTACTTC. This translates into CASSLRTSGWETQYF.

This chain uses TRBV5-1 with TRBJ2-4; 9 nucleotides line up with TRBD1. The CDR3 covers 16 residues. The ends lost 4 bases at V and 3 bases at J; junction bases unmatched: 8. CDR1 and CDR2 from the germline V gene are SGHRS and YFSETQ. CDR3 region: CASSDRDRAGKNIQYF. CDR3 DNA: TGCGCCAGCAGCGACCGGGACAGGGCTGGCAAAAACATTCAGTACTTC.

The rearrangement uses TRBV27 and TRBJ2-5; 7 bases map to TRBD1. The DNA end is a closer match to TRBJ2-7, so the J assignment may be wrong. The V gene's germline CDR1 is MNHEY and CDR2 SMNVEV (reference sequence). CDR3 length: 15 amino acids. The CDR3 sequence is CASSPRPDRAHEQYF. In DNA form, the CDR3 reads TGTGCCAGCAGTCCCCGACCCGACAGGGCCCACGAGCAGTACTTC.

V usage is TRBV6-1 and J usage is TRBJ2-7, with a weak D call TRBD2 (5 bases). The CDR3 runs 13 residues. V was shortened by 7 bases and J by 3 bases, with 13 bases between the two germline ends. The V gene's germline CDR1 is MNHNS and CDR2 SASEGT. In DNA, the CDR3 is TGTGCCAGCACCCTAGGAGCGGACTACGAGCAGTACTTC. Its protein is CASTLGADYEQYF.

The chain has TRBV11-2 and TRBJ2-7; D is unresolved. Trimming took 0 bases from V and 5 from J, leaving 8 bases between them. The germline V gene has CDR1 SGHAT and CDR2 FQNNGV. This CDR3 contains 13 residues. The CDR3 DNA follows: TGTGCCAGCAGCTTAGAACTTAAAGACGAGCAGTACTTC. Protein: CASSLELKDEQYF.

This chain joins TRBV7-9 and TRBJ1-1; D is unclear. V shed 5 bases and J shed 2 bases, with 12 bases lying between them. The CDR3 totals 14 residues. Looked up from germline, CDR1 is SEHNR and CDR2 is FQNEAQ (reference sequence). This chain's CDR3 is CASSHTRHNTEAFF. Written as DNA, the CDR3 is TGTGCCAGCAGCCACACAAGACATAACACTGAAGCTTTCTTT.

This chain uses TRBV6-6 with TRBJ1-1; TRBD1 is a possible D gene (5 bases). CDR1 is MNHNY and CDR2 is SVGAGI in the germline V gene (reference sequence). Trimming left V 5 bases short and J 7 bases short, with 17 bases between. This CDR3 comprises 14 residues. CDR3 protein: CASSTISGKGEAFF. The CDR3 bases are TGTGCCAGCAGTACTATATCAGGGAAAGGTGAAGCTTTCTTT.

The gene calls are TRBV19 and TRBJ2-5; the D gene is possibly TRBD1 (5 bases). The CDR3 is 15 amino acids. The V end lost 0 bases, the J end lost 4 bases, and 12 bases lay between the germline ends. Germline assignment: CDR1 LNHDA and CDR2 SQIVND (reference sequence). CDR3 region: CASSIDRQGRETQYF. The CDR3, as DNA: TGTGCCAGTAGTATAGATCGGCAGGGTCGAGAGACCCAGTACTTC.

The rearrangement uses TRBV4-2 and TRBJ1-2; TRBD1 aligns across 7 bases. Germline assignment: CDR1 LGHNA and CDR2 YNFKEQ. This CDR3 has 15 residues. The V segment lost 2 bases and the J segment 6 bases; nucleotides outside the gene matches: 9. This chain's CDR3 is CASSQRFRTGHGYTF. The CDR3 DNA reads as TGTGCCAGCAGCCAAAGATTTAGGACAGGACATGGCTACACCTTC.

The chain combines TRBV7-3 with TRBJ2-3; a possible D gene is TRBD2 (6 bases). V was cut by 5 bases and J by 4 bases, with 16 bases left in between. The CDR3 consists of 15 residues. From germline, CDR1 is SGHTA and CDR2 FQGTGA. This CDR3 is CASSHGRGDADTQYF. The CDR3 region has the DNA TGTGCCAGCAGCCACGGGCGGGGTGACGCAGATACGCAGTATTTT.

The gene calls are TRBV7-3 and TRBJ1-5; TRBD1 might be the D (5 bases). V was trimmed by 5 bases and J by 3 bases, leaving 14 bases between them. Germline V lookup: CDR1 SGHTA, CDR2 FQGTGA. The CDR3 has 15 residues. CDR3 coding DNA: TGTGCCAGCAGCCCTAGGGGTGGTACCAATCAGCCCCAGCATTTT. Its translation: CASSPRGGTNQPQHF.

The chain links TRBV29-1 to TRBJ1-2, with 7 bases fitting TRBD1. Per the germline V gene, CDR1 is SQVTM and CDR2 is ANQGSEA. Trimming cost V 5 bases and J 4 bases; bases outside gene matches: 4. This CDR3 contains 12 residues. The CDR3 here is CSVRDSSYGYTF. CDR3 in DNA: TGCAGCGTTAGGGACAGCTCCTATGGCTACACCTTC.

This chain links TRBV7-9 with TRBJ1-1, with D possibly matching TRBD1 (5 bases). The CDR3 length is 15 residues. V was pared by 5 bases and J by 0 bases, with 13 bases between. The V gene's germline CDR1 is SEHNR and CDR2 FQNEAQ (reference sequence). This CDR3 is CASSPQAGVNTEAFF. Here the CDR3 DNA reads TGTGCCAGCAGCCCCCAGGCGGGGGTGAACACTGAAGCTTTCTTT.

The chain carries TRBV9 and TRBJ2-2; 8 bases agree with TRBD1. This CDR3 is 15 amino acids long. V lost 2 bases, J lost 5 bases, and 5 bases stayed unmatched. The germline CDR1 and CDR2 sequences are SGDLS and YYNGEE. The CDR3 sequence: CASSVQGAGTGELFF. CDR3 nucleotides: TGTGCCAGCAGCGTCCAGGGGGCGGGAACCGGGGAGCTGTTTTTT.

This clone was counted a few times. V and J are TRBV18 and TRBJ1-1, with D perhaps matching TRBD1 (5 bases). This CDR3 region has 12 residues. Deletions cut 2 bases from V and 7 bases from J, with 8 bases between. Germline loops: CDR1 KGHSH, CDR2 LQKENI. Here the CDR3 reads CASSPGAGEAFF. The DNA of the CDR3 is TGTGCCAGCTCACCAGGGGCAGGTGAAGCTTTCTTT.

The V call is TRBV9, the J call TRBJ1-1; D remains unclear. Trimming removed 4 bases from V and 0 bases from J, with 7 bases in between. The CDR3 spans 13 residues. Germline assignment: CDR1 SGDLS and CDR2 YYNGEE. CDR3 amino acids: CASSLSLNTEAFF. CDR3 bases: TGTGCCAGCAGCCTTAGTTTGAACACTGAAGCTTTCTTT.

The V and J genes are TRBV30 and TRBJ1-3; D is unresolved. This CDR3 has 15 residues. The V end was cut by 2 bases, the J end by 0 bases, with 11 bases between. Germline V gene lookup returns CDR1 GTSNPN and CDR2 SVGIG (reference sequence). The CDR3 sequence is CAWSRGEISGNTIYF. For the CDR3, the DNA is TGTGCCTGGAGTCGCGGGGAGATCTCTGGAAACACCATATATTTT.

V is TRBV7-9 and J is TRBJ2-3; tentatively, D is TRBD1 (6 bases). Trimming removed 4 bases from V and 1 base from J, with 12 bases in between. The germline CDR1 and CDR2 sequences are SEHNR and FQNEAQ (reference sequence). The CDR3 is made up of 15 amino acids. Written as DNA, the CDR3 is TGTGCCAGCAGCTCACAGGGTCTGGGCACAGATACGCAGTATTTT. It encodes CASSSQGLGTDTQYF.

CDR3 sequence reads: CASSPGHIYGYTF. For the CDR3, the DNA is TGTGCCAGCAGTCCGGGACACATCTATGGCTACACCTTC. The chain employs TRBV11-2 and TRBJ1-2; D possibly corresponds to TRBD1 (6 bases). The CDR3 sequence is 13 residues long. Trimming took off 6 bases at V and 4 bases at J, with 12 bases between the two ends. CDR1 is SGHAT, CDR2 FQNNGV, per germline.

The chain combines TRBV28 with TRBJ1-1; the D is unclear. The germline V gene has CDR1 MDHEN and CDR2 SYDVKM. Trimming took 3 bases from V and 5 from J, leaving 7 bases between them. CDR3 length equals 12 residues. CDR3 protein: CASSFGGTEAFF. CDR3 bases: TGTGCCAGCAGTTTCGGAGGGACTGAAGCTTTCTTT.

V gene TRBV28 combines with J gene TRBJ1-1, with TRBD1 as a possible D gene (5 bases). Germline lookup yields CDR1 MDHEN and CDR2 SYDVKM. The CDR3 runs to 15 residues. The V end lost 3 bases, the J end lost 0 bases, and 11 bases lay between the germline ends. As DNA, the CDR3 is TGTGCCAGCAGTTTTTCTGCAGGGCTGAACACTGAAGCTTTCTTT. Its protein product is CASSFSAGLNTEAFF.

The V and J genes are TRBV29-1 and TRBJ2-7, with D perhaps TRBD2 (7 bases). The germline gives CDR1 SQVTM, CDR2 ANQGSEA. The V gene lost 3 bases and the J gene lost 4 bases, with 13 bases spanning the gap. The CDR3 spans 13 residues. The CDR3 protein is CSVDFGGRYEQYF. CDR3 sequence (DNA): TGCAGCGTTGATTTCGGGGGGCGGTACGAGCAGTACTTC.

This chain connects TRBV9 to TRBJ2-1, with 10 bases aligning to TRBD2. The ends lost 4 bases at V and 7 bases at J; junction bases unmatched: 5. The CDR3 loop spans 14 amino acids. Germline V CDR1 and CDR2: SGDLS, YYNGEE. This CDR3 reads CASSRAGGPNEQFF. The DNA of the CDR3 is TGTGCCAGCAGCCGAGCGGGAGGGCCGAATGAGCAGTTCTTC.

The rearrangement uses TRBV6-4 and TRBJ2-1; tentatively, D is TRBD2 (6 bases). V was shortened by 2 bases and J by 9 bases, with 14 bases between the two germline ends. In germline, CDR1 is MRHNA, CDR2 SNTAGT. The CDR3 sequence is 14 residues long. The CDR3 region is CASSDQAGVSEQFF. The CDR3 nucleotides read TGTGCCAGCAGTGACCAAGCGGGTGTAAGTGAGCAGTTCTTC.